This T cell receptor (beta chain) was documented in a study of PD-1 blockade in classical Hodgkin lymphoma (dated by TCRdb to about 2020). About the investigation overall: Nivolumab dosing was 3 mg/kg intravenously every 2 weeks, continuing until either disease progression or unacceptable toxicity. A peripheral blood immune signature of response to PD-1 blockade in classical Hodgkin lymphoma was defined using TCR beta sequencing and CyTOF.

Sample time point, as interpreted from the label and publication: cycle 4 day 1 (C4D1), after 5 to 7 weeks of nivolumab. All trial patients had relapsed after autologous stem cell transplantation, with cohorts A, B and C differing in prior brentuximab vedotin exposure. A Miltenyi CD4+ T cell isolation kit was used for magnetic negative selection to purify CD4+ T cells from thawed PBMCs. The trial cohort was composed of approximately 60 patients with relapsed/refractory classical Hodgkin lymphoma, for whom complete response, partial response or progressive disease was recorded as best overall response. In the multi-cohort phase II CheckMate 205 trial, trial patients received single-agent nivolumab. Best overall response was determined by an independent review committee according to the 2007 International Working Group response criteria. PBMCs from the trial were collected at three points: immediately before nivolumab initiation (C1D1), and during therapy at cycle 2 day 1 and cycle 4 day 1. Peripheral blood was collected in 8 mL Vacutainer Cell Preparation Tubes, from which PBMCs were isolated by centrifugation and then cryopreserved. Purified CD4+ and CD8+ fractions were prepared only for cases with an additional available PBMC sample. Magnetically labelled cells were depleted on LS columns in a quadroMACS separator, and the flow-through was collected as the purified fraction.

The full study reports these points: The study was limited to a single clinical trial cohort, and causes of repertoire differences, possibly disease activity or prior therapy, remained undefined. Lower diversity was seen in patients whose nivolumab began less than 1 year after ASCT, and these patients were left out of later analyses so that immune reconstitution would not confound the results. Trial patients achieving complete response had baseline diversity similar to newly diagnosed patients, whereas partial responders and progressors had significantly lower diversity. By C4D1, a significant rise was seen in CD4+ TCR diversity but not in CD8+ TCR diversity (p=0.0027 vs p=0.16), and the rise was most apparent among complete responders (p=0.02). Baseline TCR diversity was reported as lower in newly diagnosed patients than in healthy donors, and lower still in relapsed/refractory patients.

About this clone: Which antigen it targets is not known. Per-nucleotide qualities are absent, and no much larger clonotype sits a single base away.

From cysteine to phenylalanine, the CDR3 is 12 amino acids long. The entry retains the CDR3 DNA only, 36 bases that are in frame from base 1. V lost 4 bases and J lost 6 bases; the stretch between them is 10 bases long. From the germline V gene, CDR1 is LGHNA and CDR2 is YNFKEQ. The Qiagen DNeasy kit was used to extract genomic DNA from unsorted PBMCs and from the negatively selected CD4+ and CD8+ fractions. TCR beta CDR3 regions were subjected to amplification by immunoSEQ multiplex PCR with primers that anneal to V and J segments. A synthetic immune receptor repertoire was used to minimize amplification bias, and any remaining bias was removed computationally after sequencing. The paper's processing steps were these. Repertoire diversity was quantified as the Shannon entropy index using custom Python scripts. Unsorted, CD4+ and CD8+ repertoires were analyzed separately, except for combined analyses in which CD4+ and CD8+ sequences were merged in silico. Clonal expansion was defined as a frequency increase of at least 2-fold after treatment compared with C1D1, and clones undetected at baseline were assigned a pseudocount of 0.5. Singleton clones were defined as clones with 0 or 1 copy at C1D1, and non-singleton clones were defined as clones with 2 or more copies. Clones expanded in unsorted samples were labelled as CD4+, CD8+ or unknown by matching protein sequences in sorted samples from the same patient. Wilcoxon tests on paired samples were used to test changes in diversity from C1D1 to C4D1. TCRdb holds this immuneACCESS table with in-frame rearrangements only. Some clones are missing; in checked studies, unresolved V genes explain under half, and the rest has no known cause. V and J calls and clone size are copied from that table; D and trimming were computed from the DNA. The sample table records roughly 30,000 clones; about 88% of these occur just once. The ten top clones hold 0.65% to 0.95% of the sample.

Recombination connected TRBV4-2 to TRBJ2-7, with the D gene too uncertain to name. This clonotype originated in a human donor with classical Hodgkin lymphoma. The sample was CD4+ T cells from blood, taken before the fourth cycle of nivolumab. CDR3 sequence: CASSRSGFEQYF. The DNA sequence is TGTGCCAGCAGCCGGAGTGGTTTCGAGCAGTACTTC.